The 21 T cell receptor beta chains in this list originate from one sample, sequenced in a study of T cell repertoires in cytomegalovirus infection. Their cognate antigens are unknown. MiXCR, run by TCRdb on the reads, gives a single entry per CDR3 protein. Found here are hundreds of thousands of distinct CDR3 sequences, about 30% of them singletons; the top ten hold under 15%. Sample: cultured CD8+ T cells from PBMCs, taken from culture after CMV antigen stimulation. These receptors all come from a human donor in good health (CMV status not recorded). Some clones in this sample may be carry-over from other donors' samples.

The DNA for the CDR3 is TGTGCCAGCAGTTTATCCGGGGGGCAGGGTGAGCAGTACGTC. Residues: CASSLSGGQGEQYV. The V call is TRBV27, the J call TRBJ2-7; the D gene is possibly TRBD2 (7 bases). The CDR3 has 14 residues. Trimming removed 0 bases at V and 7 bases at J, with 13 bases between. Looked up from germline, CDR1 is MNHEY and CDR2 is SMNVEV (reference sequence).

The gene calls are TRBV20-1 and TRBJ1-5; no clear D. The germline gives CDR1 DFQATT, CDR2 SNEGSKA (reference sequence). This CDR3 contains 13 residues. V was pared by 4 bases and J by 5 bases, with 12 bases between. The CDR3 sequence is CSAIAPEDQPQHF. The CDR3 DNA sequence: TGCAGTGCTATCGCCCCAGAAGATCAGCCCCAGCATTTT.

The table lists this clonotype with a few counts. This rearrangement joins TRBV7-9 to TRBJ2-6, with D unresolved. Per germline, CDR1 SEHNR and CDR2 FQNEAQ (reference sequence). The CDR3 spans 14 residues. The V end was cut by 1 base, the J end by 2 bases, with 3 bases between. CDR3 sequence reads: CASSLVAGANVLTF. The CDR3 DNA is TGTGCCAGCAGCTTAGTGGCTGGGGCCAACGTCCTGACTTTC.

This clonotype has at least ten counts. The V gene is TRBV7-2, the J gene TRBJ1-2; D perhaps matches TRBD1 (5 bases). This CDR3 comprises 15 residues. V lost 4 bases to trimming and J lost 3 bases, with 15 bases between them. Germline loops: CDR1 SGHTA, CDR2 FQGNSA. The CDR3 reads CASSSPGQAHYGYTF. The CDR3 DNA is TGTGCCAGCAGCTCGCCCGGACAAGCCCACTATGGCTACACCTTC.

The chain links TRBV12-3 or TRBV12-4 to TRBJ1-2, with 12 bases aligning to TRBD1. This CDR3 contains 16 residues. With V trimmed by 6 bases and J by 3 bases, 8 bases remained unmatched. The CDR3 bases are TGTGCCAGCAGAAATCGGGACAGGGGGCAGTACTATGGCTACACCTTC. The encoded protein is CASRNRDRGQYYGYTF.

The chain has TRBV12-3 or TRBV12-4 and TRBJ2-3; the D is unclear. The CDR3 runs to 14 residues. Between the trimmed V and J ends, which lost 5 bases and 1 base, there was a span of 10 bases. This CDR3 is CASSPLMGTDTQYF. The CDR3 DNA sequence: TGTGCCAGCAGTCCCCTGATGGGCACAGATACGCAGTATTTT.

This clonotype was recorded a few times. J is TRBJ1-1 and V is TRBV6-6; possibly TRBD1 for D (5 bases). Between the trimmed V and J ends, which lost 2 bases and 4 bases, there was a span of 14 bases. The germline V gene encodes CDR1 MNHNY and CDR2 SVGAGI (reference sequence). The CDR3 covers 15 residues. The chain's CDR3 is CASSYGPGGSTEAFF. CDR3 DNA: TGTGCCAGCAGTTACGGGCCGGGGGGGAGCACTGAAGCTTTCTTT.

This clonotype was counted between two and nine times. The chain uses TRBV6-2 or TRBV6-3 and TRBJ1-2, with TRBD1 matching over 9 bases. Losses at the gene ends were 11 bases for V and 1 base for J; bases not matched to a gene: 11. CDR1 and CDR2 from the germline V gene are MNHEY and SVGEGT. The CDR3 spans 15 residues. CDR3 sequence: CAALSRDRVNYGYTF. In DNA, the CDR3 is TGTGCCGCCCTGTCCCGGGACAGGGTTAACTATGGCTACACCTTC.

This clonotype was observed a handful of times. The chain carries TRBV27 and TRBJ2-7; 8 positions agree with TRBD1. The germline gives CDR1 MNHEY, CDR2 SMNVEV (reference sequence). CDR3 length: 15 amino acids. The V and J ends lost 5 bases and 2 bases, in that order; junction bases with no gene match: 8. The CDR3 loop reads CASSQKGTGTYEQYV. CDR3 nucleotide sequence: TGTGCCAGCAGTCAGAAGGGGACAGGCACCTACGAGCAGTACGTC.

The chain joins TRBV5-1 to TRBJ2-7; D is uncertain. This CDR3 is 14 amino acids long. With 4 bases removed from V and 2 bases from J, the gap between germline ends came to 13 bases. Germline V CDR1 and CDR2: SGHRS, YFSETQ. This CDR3 reads CASSEGPGTYEQYV. CDR3 nucleotide sequence: TGCGCCAGCAGCGAAGGACCGGGCACCTACGAGCAGTACGTC.

This clonotype was seen many times. The chain combines TRBV7-2 with TRBJ2-1; 14 bases fit TRBD2. The junction had 10 bases not matched to a gene; V was cut back by 5 bases and J by 4 bases. Germline CDR1 SGHTA, CDR2 FQGNSA. The CDR3 spans 18 residues. CDR3 region: CASSLGTSGGRRYNEQFF. CDR3 DNA: TGTGCCAGCAGCCTCGGGACTAGCGGGGGCCGCCGGTACAATGAGCAGTTCTTC. The whole variable domain, remainder taken from reference TRBV7-2 and TRBJ2-1, is GAGVSQSPSNKVTEKGKDVELRCDPISGHTALYWYRQSLGQGLEFLIYFQGNSAPDKSGLPSDRFSAERTGGSVSTLTIQRTQQEDSAVYLCASSLGTSGGRRYNEQFFGPGTRLTVL.

This rearrangement joins TRBV20-1 to TRBJ1-1, with D possibly matching TRBD1 (5 bases). The CDR3 spans 14 residues. V lost 3 bases and J lost 3, with 14 bases in between. The germline CDR1 and CDR2 sequences are DFQATT and SNEGSKA (reference sequence). This chain's CDR3 is CSARHTGVYTEAFF. The CDR3 DNA reads TGCAGTGCTAGGCACACGGGGGTTTACACTGAAGCTTTCTTT.

The rearrangement uses TRBV19 and TRBJ2-1; TRBD1 agrees at 8 bases. Germline V gene lookup returns CDR1 LNHDA and CDR2 SQIVND (reference sequence). This CDR3 has 16 residues. J lost 3 bases, V lost 4 bases, and 8 bases had no gene match. The CDR3, as DNA: TGTGCCAGTAGTAGAATACAGGGGGGCTACTACAATGAGCAGTTCTTC. It encodes CASSRIQGGYYNEQFF. The full variable domain, rest sourced from reference TRBV19 and TRBJ2-1, is DGGITQSPKYLFRKEGQNVTLSCEQNLNHDAMYWYRQDPGQGLRLIYYSQIVNDFQKGDIAEGYSVSREKKESFPLTVTSAQKNPTAFYLCASSRIQGGYYNEQFFGPGTRLTVL.

J is TRBJ2-7 and V is TRBV9; D perhaps matches TRBD2 (6 bases). There are 16 residues in the CDR3. Germline V CDR1 and CDR2: SGDLS, YYNGEE. V dropped 0 bases and J dropped 0 bases, with 13 bases sitting between them. The CDR3 reads CASSVGLRLGSYEQYF. CDR3 nucleotides: TGTGCCAGCAGCGTAGGATTGAGACTAGGCTCCTACGAGCAGTACTTC.

The chain combines TRBV19 with TRBJ1-2; maybe TRBD1 (5 bases). Germline V CDR1 and CDR2: LNHDA, SQIVND (reference sequence). This CDR3 spans 16 amino acids. Trimming left V 7 bases short and J 5 bases short, with 23 bases between. The CDR3 nucleotides are TGTGCCAGTACCCCCCTACAAGGAGGGGCGCTTTATGGCTACACCTTC. It yields the protein CASTPLQGGALYGYTF.

The table lists this clonotype with many counts. The CDR3 DNA reads TGTGCCAGCAGTTTAGAAGGCAGGGTAACAGATACGCAGTATTTT. Its protein is CASSLEGRVTDTQYF. The gene calls are TRBV12-3 or TRBV12-4 and TRBJ2-3; maybe TRBD1 (5 bases). The CDR3 extends over 15 amino acids. V lost 1 base, J lost 3 bases, and 11 bases lay in between.

This clonotype was counted a single time. V gene TRBV12-3 or TRBV12-4 combines with J gene TRBJ1-2; TRBD1 matches 8 bases. This CDR3 has 14 amino acids. V lost 3 bases, J lost 8 bases, and 8 bases stayed unmatched. In DNA form, the CDR3 reads TGTGCCAGCAGTTTCATCAGGGGGCTGGGAGGCTACACCTTC. This sequence encodes CASSFIRGLGGYTF.

A few counts support this clonotype. The rearrangement uses TRBV27 and TRBJ2-1, with unresolved D. The germline V gene has CDR1 MNHEY and CDR2 SMNVEV (reference sequence). Trimming stripped 6 bases from V and 5 bases from J, with 11 bases between. The CDR3 extends over 13 amino acids. In DNA, the CDR3 is TGTGCCAGCAGAAAGGAGCTCCACAATGAGCAGTTCTTC. Protein sequence: CASRKELHNEQFF.

This clonotype showed up many times. Germline is not matched at one junction end, which may reflect a read error. J is TRBJ2-1 and V is TRBV27; perhaps TRBD2 as D (6 bases). This CDR3 is built from 13 residues. The germline V gene has CDR1 MNHEY and CDR2 SMNVEV (reference sequence). The CDR3 protein is CASSSGTHNEQFF. The CDR3 DNA is TGCGCCAGCAGCTCCGGGACTCACAATGAGCAGTTCTTC.

The chain combines TRBV7-2 with TRBJ2-7; 9 nucleotides align to TRBD1. Per the germline V gene, CDR1 is SGHTA and CDR2 is FQGNSA. Trimming at V came to 6 bases and at J to 3 bases, leaving 6 bases not matched to a gene. The CDR3 spans 14 residues. DNA for the CDR3: TGTGCCAGCAGGGCCGGGACAGGGAGCTACGAGCAGTACTTC. The encoded protein is CASRAGTGSYEQYF.

This clonotype appeared a few times. The J gene is TRBJ2-7, the V gene TRBV7-9, with D perhaps given as TRBD1 or TRBD2 (5 bases each). This CDR3 contains 14 residues. Trimming removed 5 bases from V and 3 bases from J, with 14 bases in between. The germline V gene encodes CDR1 SEHNR and CDR2 FQNEAQ (reference sequence). CDR3 amino acids: CASSTPGTIYEQYF. In DNA form, the CDR3 reads TGTGCCAGCAGCACTCCCGGGACGATCTACGAGCAGTACTTC.